The source of this T cell receptor (beta chain) is a study of cytomegalovirus exposure and HLA in healthy donors. About the research overall: Researchers previously reported finding about 110 million unique TCR beta sequences from around 200 million T cells. General study points: Later analysis suggested most CMV-associated TCR beta chains were HLA-restricted.

As concerns this clone: What it binds is unknown.

The PCR ran on 60 Vbeta and 13 Jbeta primers. Sequencing was performed with immunoSEQ multiplex PCR; in TCRdb, only in-frame clones are kept and a portion is missing. This table holds some 140,000 clones, around 72% found once. Per the germline V gene, CDR1 is LNHDA and CDR2 is SQIVND (reference sequence). The CDR3 covers 16 residues. With 4 bases clipped from V and 7 bases from J, the junction kept 9 bases outside the gene matches. The clonotype originates from a man between 18 and 29 years old in good health and CMV-seropositive. Sample: PBMCs. This chain joins TRBV19 and TRBJ2-1; 11 bases map to TRBD2. DNA of the CDR3: TGTGCCAGTAGTAGGGTAGCGGGAGGGCCGTGGAATGAGCAGTTCTTC. It encodes CASSRVAGGPWNEQFF.